These T cell receptor beta chains were read from a single sample in a study of cytomegalovirus exposure and HLA in healthy donors. Here immunoSEQ multiplex PCR was the method, and the copy in TCRdb shows in-frame clones only, minus some. The table lists 190,000 or so clones, with almost 0.75% in the top ten. Sequenced: PBMCs. The receptors were sampled from a boy younger than 18 in good health and CMV-seronegative. CDR3s include the opening cysteine and the closing phenylalanine or tryptophan. A D gene is named only where the DNA matches it firmly.

>TRBV27|TRBJ1-2|-
CASSFADGTRGYTF
TGTGCCAGCAGTTTTGCGGACGGGACACGCGGCTACACCTTC
>TRBV4-1|TRBJ1-2|-
CASPPRASYGYTF
TGCGCCAGCCCCCCCAGGGCCTCCTATGGCTACACCTTC
>TRBV11-1|TRBJ1-6|TRBD1
CASSPGTGRNNSPLHF
TGTGCCAGCAGCCCGGGGACAGGGCGGAATAATTCACCCCTCCACTTT
>TRBV5-4|TRBJ1-2|TRBD1
CASSQGQRNYGYTF
TGTGCCAGCAGCCAGGGACAGAGAAACTATGGCTACACCTTC
>TRBV11-1|TRBJ2-3|-
CASTSQEGGDTQYF
TGTGCCAGCACCTCACAGGAGGGCGGAGATACGCAGTATTTT
>TRBV4-2|TRBJ2-7|-
CASSQDRGAYEQYF
TGTGCCAGCAGCCAAGACCGCGGGGCCTACGAGCAGTACTTC
>TRBV5-4|TRBJ2-2|TRBD1
CASSLGGYGTGELFF
TGTGCCAGCAGCTTAGGGGGCTATGGCACCGGGGAGCTGTTTTTT
>TRBV6-1|TRBJ1-6|TRBD1
CASSNHRGRASPLHF
TGTGCCAGCAGTAACCACAGGGGGCGAGCATCACCCCTCCACTTT
>TRBV4-1|TRBJ2-7|TRBD1
CASSQDWTGSSYEQYF
TGCGCCAGCAGCCAAGATTGGACAGGGTCTTCCTACGAGCAGTACTTC
>TRBV9|TRBJ1-1|-
CASSQNVETEWNTEAFF
TGTGCCAGCAGCCAGAACGTCGAGACTGAATGGAACACTGAAGCTTTCTTT
>TRBV19|TRBJ1-1|-
CASKGGAGWSEAFF
TGTGCCTCTAAGGGAGGGGCGGGTTGGTCTGAAGCTTTCTTT
>TRBV6-5|TRBJ1-1|TRBD1
CASREDRGLREAFF
TGTGCCAGCAGGGAAGACAGGGGCTTAAGAGAAGCTTTCTTT
>TRBV6-1|TRBJ2-6|-
CASTRGASGANVLTF
TGTGCCAGCACCCGGGGTGCCTCTGGGGCCAACGTCCTGACTTTC
>TRBV30|TRBJ2-3|-
CAWSGHGGDTQYF
TGTGCCTGGAGTGGGCACGGCGGAGATACGCAGTATTTT
>TRBV11-2|TRBJ2-1|TRBD2
CASSLSSGGALNEQFF
TGTGCCAGCAGCTTGTCTAGCGGGGGAGCCCTCAATGAGCAGTTCTTC
>TRBV6-1|TRBJ1-2|-
CASSEVGEVLGYTF
TGTGCCAGCAGTGAGGTCGGGGAGGTTCTTGGCTACACCTTC
>TRBV5-1|TRBJ2-3|TRBD1
CASSSGQGSTDTQYF
TGCGCCAGCAGCTCCGGACAGGGGAGCACAGATACGCAGTATTTT
>TRBV7-2|TRBJ1-4|TRBD1
CASSSRDRNEKLFF
TGTGCCAGCAGCTCCCGGGACAGGAATGAAAAACTGTTTTTT
>TRBV28|TRBJ2-5|TRBD2
CASSLFGAPQRGKQETQYF
TGTGCCAGCAGTTTATTCGGAGCCCCCCAGCGGGGGAAACAAGAGACCCAGTACTTC
>TRBV28|TRBJ1-2|TRBD1
CASSYTGGFGGYTF
TGTGCCAGCAGTTATACAGGGGGCTTTGGAGGCTACACCTTC
>TRBV6-5|TRBJ2-7|-
CAAAGSRSYEQYF
TGTGCCGCGGCCGGCAGTCGTTCCTACGAGCAGTACTTC
>TRBV19|TRBJ1-3|-
CASNDRGTGNTIYF
TGTGCCAGTAACGATCGGGGGACTGGAAACACCATATATTTT